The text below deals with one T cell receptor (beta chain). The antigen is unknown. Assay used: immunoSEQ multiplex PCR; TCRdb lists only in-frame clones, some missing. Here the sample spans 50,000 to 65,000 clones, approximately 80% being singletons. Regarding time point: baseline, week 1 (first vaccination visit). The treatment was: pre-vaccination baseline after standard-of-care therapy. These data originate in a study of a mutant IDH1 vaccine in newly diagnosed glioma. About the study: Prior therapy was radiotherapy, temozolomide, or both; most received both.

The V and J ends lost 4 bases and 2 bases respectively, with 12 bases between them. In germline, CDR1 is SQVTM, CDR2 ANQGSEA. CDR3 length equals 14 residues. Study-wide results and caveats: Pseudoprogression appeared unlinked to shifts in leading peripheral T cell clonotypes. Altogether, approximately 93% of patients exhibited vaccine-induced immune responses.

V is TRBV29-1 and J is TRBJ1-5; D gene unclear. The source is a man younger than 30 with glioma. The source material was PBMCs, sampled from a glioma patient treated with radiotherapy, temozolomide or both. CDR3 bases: TGCAGCGTTGCGGCAGGTCCTGGCAATCAGCCCCAGCATTTT. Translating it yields CSVAAGPGNQPQHF.